Only a few counts were recorded for the clone carrying this T cell receptor (beta chain). This sample is drawn from a study of T-cell reconstitution after alpha-beta-depleted transplantation in children. Unique molecular identifiers tagged the TCRbeta library. TCRdb ran MiXCR on the PCR reads and lists one entry per CDR3 protein. The sample holds more than 250,000 distinct CDR3 sequences, about 10% seen once. The CDR3 runs 13 residues. Trimming cost V 6 bases and J 8 bases, with 17 bases left between them. In germline, CDR1 is DFQATT, CDR2 SNEGSKA (reference sequence). The sample consisted of PBMCs from the stem cell graft donor, taken from the stem cell graft. The rearrangement links TRBV20-1 to TRBJ1-3; unclear D gene. The TCR was taken from a human donor who donated a stem cell graft to a child with SCID. The CDR3 here is CSASRIVGDTIYF. For the CDR3, the DNA is TGCAGTGCGTCGCGGATCGTCGGAGACACCATATATTTT.